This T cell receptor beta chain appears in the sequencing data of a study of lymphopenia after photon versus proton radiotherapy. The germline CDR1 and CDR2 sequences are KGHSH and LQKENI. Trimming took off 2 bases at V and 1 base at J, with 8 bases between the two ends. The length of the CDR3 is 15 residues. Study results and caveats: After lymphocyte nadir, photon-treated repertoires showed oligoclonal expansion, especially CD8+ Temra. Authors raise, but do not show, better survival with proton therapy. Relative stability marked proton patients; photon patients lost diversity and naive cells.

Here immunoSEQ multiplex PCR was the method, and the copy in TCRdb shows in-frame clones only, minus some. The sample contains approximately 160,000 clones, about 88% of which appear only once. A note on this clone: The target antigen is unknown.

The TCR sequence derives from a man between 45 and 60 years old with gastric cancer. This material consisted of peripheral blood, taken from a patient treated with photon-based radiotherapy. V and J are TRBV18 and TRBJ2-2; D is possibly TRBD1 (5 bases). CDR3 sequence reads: CASSPGALNTGELFF. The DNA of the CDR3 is TGTGCCAGCTCACCAGGGGCCCTGAACACCGGGGAGCTGTTTTTT.